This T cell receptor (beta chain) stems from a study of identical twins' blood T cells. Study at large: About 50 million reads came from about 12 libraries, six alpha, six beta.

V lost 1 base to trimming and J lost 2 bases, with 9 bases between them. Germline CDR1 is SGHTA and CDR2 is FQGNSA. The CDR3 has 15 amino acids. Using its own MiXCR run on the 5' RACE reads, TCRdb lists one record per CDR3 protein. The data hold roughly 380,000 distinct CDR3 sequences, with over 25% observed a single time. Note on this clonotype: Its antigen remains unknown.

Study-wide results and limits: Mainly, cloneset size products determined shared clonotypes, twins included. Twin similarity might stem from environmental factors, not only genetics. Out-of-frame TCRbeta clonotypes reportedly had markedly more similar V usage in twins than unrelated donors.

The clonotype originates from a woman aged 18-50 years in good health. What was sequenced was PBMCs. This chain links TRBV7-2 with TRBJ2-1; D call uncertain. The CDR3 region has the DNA TGTGCCAGCAGCTTAGTGGTTAGTCCCTACAATGAGCAGTTCTTC. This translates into CASSLVVSPYNEQFF.